This record covers a single T cell receptor beta chain. The sample belongs to a study of blood T cell repertoires in COVID-19. The germline gives CDR1 SGHRS, CDR2 YFSETQ. The V segment lost 3 bases and the J segment 4 bases; nucleotides outside the gene matches: 4. The CDR3 is made up of 15 amino acids. The protocol was immunoSEQ multiplex PCR, while the TCRdb copy is restricted to in-frame clones and leaves out a portion. The sample shows 150,000 to 200,000 clones, 85% to 90% of them seen only once. This TCR was recovered from a woman aged 70 to 79 with acute or convalescent COVID-19. The sequenced material came from peripheral blood. The rearrangement uses TRBV5-1 and TRBJ2-3, with TRBD1 matching over 11 bases. The CDR3 DNA is TGCGCCAGCAGCTACCGGGACAGGGGGGCAGATACGCAGTATTTT. This codes for CASSYRDRGADTQYF.